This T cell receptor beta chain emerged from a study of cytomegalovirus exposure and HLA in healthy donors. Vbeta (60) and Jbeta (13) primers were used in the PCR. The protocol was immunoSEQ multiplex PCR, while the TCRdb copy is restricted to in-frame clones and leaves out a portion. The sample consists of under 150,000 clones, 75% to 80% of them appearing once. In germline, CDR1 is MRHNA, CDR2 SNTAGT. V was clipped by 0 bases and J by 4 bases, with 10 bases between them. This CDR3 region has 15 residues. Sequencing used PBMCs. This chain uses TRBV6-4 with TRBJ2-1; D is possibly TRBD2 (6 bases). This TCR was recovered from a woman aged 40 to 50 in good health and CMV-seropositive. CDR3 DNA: TGTGCCAGCAGTGACTCTAGCGGAGCTTACAATGAGCAGTTCTTC. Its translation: CASSDSSGAYNEQFF.